The sequence of this TCR beta chain was determined in a study of blood T cell repertoires in COVID-19. Study background: Italy, Spain and the United States were the sources of the convalescent and acute COVID-19 samples. T cells, B-cell-depleted T cells, or PBMCs provided the cDNA or gDNA that served as material.

V lost 0 bases and J lost 3, with 14 bases in between. The germline gives CDR1 LGHNA, CDR2 YSLEER. The CDR3 sequence is 16 residues long. This clone was observed once. Some clones are missing from TCRdb's copy, which holds only in-frame ones; the method was immunoSEQ multiplex PCR. The repertoire holds some 76,000 clones, with approximately 90% as singletons. The sample comprised peripheral blood. The chain combines TRBV4-3 with TRBJ1-2, with D uncertain. The sequence was obtained from a woman aged 18-29 years with acute or convalescent COVID-19. CDR3: CASSQDFPGDYYGYTF. As DNA, the CDR3 is TGCGCCAGCAGCCAAGATTTTCCGGGAGACTACTATGGCTACACCTTC.